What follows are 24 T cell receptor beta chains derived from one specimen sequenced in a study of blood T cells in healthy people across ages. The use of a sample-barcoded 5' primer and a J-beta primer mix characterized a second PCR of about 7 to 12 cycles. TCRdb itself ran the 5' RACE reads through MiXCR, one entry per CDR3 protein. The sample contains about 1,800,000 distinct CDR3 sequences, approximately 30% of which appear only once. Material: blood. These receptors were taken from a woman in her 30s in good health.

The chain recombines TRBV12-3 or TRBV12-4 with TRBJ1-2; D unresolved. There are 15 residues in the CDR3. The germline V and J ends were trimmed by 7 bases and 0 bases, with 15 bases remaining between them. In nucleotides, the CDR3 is TGTGCCAGCAATTACGGAAGCTTCTCTAACTATGGCTACACCTTC. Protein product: CASNYGSFSNYGYTF.

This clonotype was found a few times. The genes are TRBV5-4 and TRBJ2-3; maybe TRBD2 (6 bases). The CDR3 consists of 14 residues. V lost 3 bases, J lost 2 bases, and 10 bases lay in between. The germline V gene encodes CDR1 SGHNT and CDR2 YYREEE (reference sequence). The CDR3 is CASSSAGNTDTQYF. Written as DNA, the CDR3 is TGTGCCAGCAGCTCCGCGGGGAACACAGATACGCAGTATTTT.

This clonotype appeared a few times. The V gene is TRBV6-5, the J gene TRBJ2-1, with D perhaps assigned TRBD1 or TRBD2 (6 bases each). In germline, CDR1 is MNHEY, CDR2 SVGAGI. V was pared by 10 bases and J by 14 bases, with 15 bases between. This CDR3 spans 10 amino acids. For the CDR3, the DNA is TGTGCCACTAAGGGGGAGGCAGAGTTCTTC. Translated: CATKGEAEFF.

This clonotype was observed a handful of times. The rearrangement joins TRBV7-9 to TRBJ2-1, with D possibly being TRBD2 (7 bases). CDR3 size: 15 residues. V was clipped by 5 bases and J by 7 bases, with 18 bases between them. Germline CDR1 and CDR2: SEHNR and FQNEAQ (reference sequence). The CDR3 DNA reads TGTGCCAGCAGCCCCCTAGGGGGGGACGAGAATGAGCAGTTCTTC. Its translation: CASSPLGGDENEQFF.

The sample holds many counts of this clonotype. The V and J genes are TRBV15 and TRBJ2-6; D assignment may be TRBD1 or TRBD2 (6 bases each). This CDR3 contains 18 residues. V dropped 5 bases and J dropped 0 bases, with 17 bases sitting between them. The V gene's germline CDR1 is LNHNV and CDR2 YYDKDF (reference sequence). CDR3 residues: CATSAHREAYSGANVLTF. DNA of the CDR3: TGTGCCACCAGCGCCCACAGGGAGGCCTACTCTGGGGCCAACGTCCTGACTTTC.

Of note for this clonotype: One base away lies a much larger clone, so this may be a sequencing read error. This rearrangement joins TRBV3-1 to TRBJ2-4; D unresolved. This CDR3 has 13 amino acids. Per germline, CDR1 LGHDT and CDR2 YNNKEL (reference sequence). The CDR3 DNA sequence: TGTGCCGGCAGCCAACTGGCCAAAAACATTCAGTACTTC. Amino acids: CAGSQLAKNIQYF.

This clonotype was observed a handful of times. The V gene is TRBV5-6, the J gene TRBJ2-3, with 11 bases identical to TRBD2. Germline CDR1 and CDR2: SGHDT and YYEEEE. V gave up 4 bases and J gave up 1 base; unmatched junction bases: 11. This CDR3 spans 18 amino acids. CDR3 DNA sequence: TGTGCCAGCAGCCCGACTAGCGGGGTGTATTTAGGCACAGATACGCAGTATTTT. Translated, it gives CASSPTSGVYLGTDTQYF.

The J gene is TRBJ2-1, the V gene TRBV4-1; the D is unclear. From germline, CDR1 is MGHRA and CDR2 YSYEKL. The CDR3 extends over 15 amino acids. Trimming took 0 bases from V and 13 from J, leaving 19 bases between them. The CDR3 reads CASSQEAKPQETQFF. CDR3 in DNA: TGCGCCAGCAGCCAAGAAGCCAAGCCTCAAGAGACCCAGTTCTTC.

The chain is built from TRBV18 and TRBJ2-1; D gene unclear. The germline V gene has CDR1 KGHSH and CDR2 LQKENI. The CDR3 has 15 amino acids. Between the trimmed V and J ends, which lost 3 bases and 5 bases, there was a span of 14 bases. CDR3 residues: CASSPVSGRNNEQFF. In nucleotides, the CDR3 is TGTGCCAGCTCACCCGTTTCGGGCAGGAACAATGAGCAGTTCTTC.

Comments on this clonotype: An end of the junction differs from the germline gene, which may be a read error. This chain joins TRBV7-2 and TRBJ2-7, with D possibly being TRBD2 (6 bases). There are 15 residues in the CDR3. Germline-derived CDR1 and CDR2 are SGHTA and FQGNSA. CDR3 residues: CAGSVGRGGYNEQYF. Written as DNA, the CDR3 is TGTGCCGGCAGCGTGGGTAGGGGAGGCTACAATGAGCAGTACTTC.

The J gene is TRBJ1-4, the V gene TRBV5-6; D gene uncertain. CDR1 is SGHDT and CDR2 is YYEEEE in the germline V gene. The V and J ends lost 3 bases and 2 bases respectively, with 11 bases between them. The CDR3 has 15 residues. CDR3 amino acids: CASSWWGGTNEKLFF. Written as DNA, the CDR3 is TGTGCCAGCAGCTGGTGGGGAGGCACTAATGAAAAACTGTTTTTT. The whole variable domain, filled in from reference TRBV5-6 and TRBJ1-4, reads DAGVTQSPTHLIKTRGQQVTLRCSPKSGHDTVSWYQQALGQGPQFIFQYYEEEERQRGNFPDRFSGHQFPNYSSELNVNALLLGDSALYLCASSWWGGTNEKLFFGSGTQLSVL.

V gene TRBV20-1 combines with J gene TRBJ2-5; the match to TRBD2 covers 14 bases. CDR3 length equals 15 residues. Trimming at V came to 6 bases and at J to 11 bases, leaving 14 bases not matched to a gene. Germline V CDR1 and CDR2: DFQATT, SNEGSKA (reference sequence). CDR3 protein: CSAKGLAGVYNEQYF. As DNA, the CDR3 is TGCAGTGCGAAGGGACTAGCGGGAGTATACAATGAGCAGTACTTC.

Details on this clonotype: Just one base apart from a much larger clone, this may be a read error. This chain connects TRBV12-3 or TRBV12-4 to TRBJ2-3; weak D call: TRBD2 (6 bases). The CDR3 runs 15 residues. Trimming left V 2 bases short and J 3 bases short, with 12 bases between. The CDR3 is CASSLWGVNTDTQYF. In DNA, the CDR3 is TGTGCCAGCAGTTTATGGGGGGTGAATACAGATACGCAGTATTTT.

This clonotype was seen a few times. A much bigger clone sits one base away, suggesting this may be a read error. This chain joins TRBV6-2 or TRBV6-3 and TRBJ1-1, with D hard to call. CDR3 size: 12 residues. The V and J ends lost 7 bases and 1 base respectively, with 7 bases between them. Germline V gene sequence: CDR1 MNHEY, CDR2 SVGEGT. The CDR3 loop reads CASTRENTEAFF. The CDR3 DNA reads TGTGCCAGCACGAGGGAGAACACTGAAGCTTTCTTT.

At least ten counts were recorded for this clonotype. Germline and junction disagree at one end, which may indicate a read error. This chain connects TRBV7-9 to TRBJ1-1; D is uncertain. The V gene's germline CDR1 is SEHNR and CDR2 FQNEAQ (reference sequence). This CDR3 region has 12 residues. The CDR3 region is CASSLVATEAFF. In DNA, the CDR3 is TGCGCCAGCAGCTTGGTTGCCACTGAAGCTTTCTTT.

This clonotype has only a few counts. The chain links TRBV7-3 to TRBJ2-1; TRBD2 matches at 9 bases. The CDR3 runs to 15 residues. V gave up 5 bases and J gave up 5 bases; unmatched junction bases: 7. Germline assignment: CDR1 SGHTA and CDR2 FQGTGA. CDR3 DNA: TGTGCCAGCAGCCCAAGCGGGGGGCCCGACAATGAGCAGTTCTTC. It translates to CASSPSGGPDNEQFF.

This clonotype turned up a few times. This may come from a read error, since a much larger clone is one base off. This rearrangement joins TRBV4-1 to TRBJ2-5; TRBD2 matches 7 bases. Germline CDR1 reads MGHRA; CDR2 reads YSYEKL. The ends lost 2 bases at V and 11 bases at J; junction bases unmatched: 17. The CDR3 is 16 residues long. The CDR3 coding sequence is TGCGCCAGCAGCCAACCAAGCGGGGCCGCTACCTACAAGCAGTACTTC. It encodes CASSQPSGAATYKQYF.

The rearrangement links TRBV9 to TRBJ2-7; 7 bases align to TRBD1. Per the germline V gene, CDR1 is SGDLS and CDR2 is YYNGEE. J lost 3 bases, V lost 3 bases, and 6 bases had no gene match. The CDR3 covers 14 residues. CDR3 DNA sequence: TGTGCCAGCAGCGCCGGGACAGCCGACTACGAGCAGTACTTC. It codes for CASSAGTADYEQYF. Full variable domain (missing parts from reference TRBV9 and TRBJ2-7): DSGVTQTPKHLITATGQRVTLRCSPRSGDLSVYWYQQSLDQGLQFLIQYYNGEERAKGNILERFSAQQFPDLHSELNLSSLELGDSALYFCASSAGTADYEQYFGPGTRLTVT.

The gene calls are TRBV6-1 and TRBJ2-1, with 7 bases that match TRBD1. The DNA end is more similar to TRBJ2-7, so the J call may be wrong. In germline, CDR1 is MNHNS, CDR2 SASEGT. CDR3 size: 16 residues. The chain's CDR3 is CASSHRGKGSYNEQYF. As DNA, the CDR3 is TGTGCCAGCAGTCACAGGGGAAAGGGGTCCTACAATGAGCAGTACTTC.

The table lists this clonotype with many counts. CDR3 nucleotide sequence: TGCAGTTCACAGGGGGATAGCACAGATACGCAGTATTTT. This sequence encodes CSSQGDSTDTQYF. V is TRBV20-1 and J is TRBJ2-3; 8 bases are a match to TRBD1. The junction had 4 bases not matched to a gene; V was cut back by 8 bases and J by 0 bases. The CDR3 covers 13 residues. From germline, CDR1 is DFQATT and CDR2 SNEGSKA (reference sequence).

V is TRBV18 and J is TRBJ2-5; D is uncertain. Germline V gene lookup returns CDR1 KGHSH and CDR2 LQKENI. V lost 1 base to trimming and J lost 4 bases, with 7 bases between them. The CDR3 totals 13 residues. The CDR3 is CASSPQLGETQYF. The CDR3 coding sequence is TGTGCCAGCTCACCACAGCTAGGAGAGACCCAGTACTTC.

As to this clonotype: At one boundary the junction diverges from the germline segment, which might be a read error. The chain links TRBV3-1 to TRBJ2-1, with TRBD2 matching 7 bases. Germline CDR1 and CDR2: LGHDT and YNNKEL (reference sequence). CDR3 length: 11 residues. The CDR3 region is CANSQAGEQFF. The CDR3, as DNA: TGTGCCAACAGCCAAGCGGGGGAGCAGTTCTTC.

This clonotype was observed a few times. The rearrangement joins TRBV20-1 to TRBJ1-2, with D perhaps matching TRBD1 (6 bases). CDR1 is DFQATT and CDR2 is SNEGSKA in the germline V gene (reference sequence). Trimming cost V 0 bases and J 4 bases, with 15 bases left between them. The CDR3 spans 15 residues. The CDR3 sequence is CSARDTGTRGYGYTF. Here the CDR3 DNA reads TGCAGTGCTAGAGATACCGGGACCAGGGGCTATGGCTACACCTTC.

CDR3 residues: CASSLQQNYGYTF. The CDR3 DNA sequence: TGTGCCAGCAGCCTTCAGCAGAACTATGGCTACACCTTC. V usage is TRBV13 and J usage is TRBJ1-2; D ambiguous. V was trimmed by 5 bases and J by 2 bases, leaving 9 bases between them. The CDR3 consists of 13 residues. Germline loops: CDR1 PRHDT, CDR2 FYEKMQ (reference sequence).